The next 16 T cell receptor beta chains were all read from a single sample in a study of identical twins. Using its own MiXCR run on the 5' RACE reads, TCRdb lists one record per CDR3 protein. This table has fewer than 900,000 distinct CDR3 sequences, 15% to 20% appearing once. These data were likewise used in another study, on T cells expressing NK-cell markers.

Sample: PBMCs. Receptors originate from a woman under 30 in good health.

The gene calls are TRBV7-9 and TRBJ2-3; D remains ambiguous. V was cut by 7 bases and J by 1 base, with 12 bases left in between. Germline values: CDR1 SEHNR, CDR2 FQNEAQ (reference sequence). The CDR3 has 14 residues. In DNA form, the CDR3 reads TGTGCCAGCACCCAGGTGGGCGGCACAGATACGCAGTATTTT. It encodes CASTQVGGTDTQYF.

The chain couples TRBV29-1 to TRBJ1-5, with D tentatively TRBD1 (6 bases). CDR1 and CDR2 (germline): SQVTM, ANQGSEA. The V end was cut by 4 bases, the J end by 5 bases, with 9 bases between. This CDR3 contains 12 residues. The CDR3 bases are TGCAGCGTTGGCAGGGGCGATCAGCCCCAGCATTTT. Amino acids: CSVGRGDQPQHF.

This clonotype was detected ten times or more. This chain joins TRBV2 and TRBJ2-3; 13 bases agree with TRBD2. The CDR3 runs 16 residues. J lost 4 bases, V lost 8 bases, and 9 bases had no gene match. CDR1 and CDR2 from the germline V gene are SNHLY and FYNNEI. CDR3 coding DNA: TGTGCCAGCGGGAGTTTGGGACTAGCGGGATCAGATACGCAGTATTTT. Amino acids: CASGSLGLAGSDTQYF.

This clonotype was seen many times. The chain's CDR3 is CSARDRISYNEQFF. The CDR3 DNA sequence: TGCAGTGCTAGAGATCGAATAAGTTACAATGAGCAGTTCTTC. The chain combines TRBV20-1 with TRBJ2-1; D unclear. The CDR3 is 14 amino acids. Germline V gene data show CDR1 as DFQATT and CDR2 as SNEGSKA (reference sequence). Trimming stripped 0 bases from V and 4 bases from J, with 10 bases between.

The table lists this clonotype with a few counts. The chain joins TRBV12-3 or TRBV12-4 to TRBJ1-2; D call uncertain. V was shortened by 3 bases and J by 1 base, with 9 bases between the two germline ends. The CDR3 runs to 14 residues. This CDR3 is CASSLSSLNYGYTF. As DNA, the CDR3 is TGTGCCAGCAGTTTGAGTAGCCTTAACTATGGCTACACCTTC.

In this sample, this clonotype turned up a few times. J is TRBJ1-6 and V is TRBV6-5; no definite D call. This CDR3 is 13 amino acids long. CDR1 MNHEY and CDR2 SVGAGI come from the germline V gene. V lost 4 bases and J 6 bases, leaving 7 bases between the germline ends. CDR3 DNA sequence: TGTGCCAGCAGTTCCCAGATTAATTCACCCCTCCACTTT. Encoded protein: CASSSQINSPLHF.

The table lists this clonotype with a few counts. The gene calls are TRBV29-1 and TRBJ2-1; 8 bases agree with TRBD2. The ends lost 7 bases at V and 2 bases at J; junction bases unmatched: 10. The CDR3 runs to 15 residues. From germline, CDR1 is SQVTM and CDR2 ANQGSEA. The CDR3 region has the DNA TGCAGCGCCCGGGAGGGGCTAGCGACCTACAATGAGCAGTTCTTC. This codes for CSAREGLATYNEQFF.

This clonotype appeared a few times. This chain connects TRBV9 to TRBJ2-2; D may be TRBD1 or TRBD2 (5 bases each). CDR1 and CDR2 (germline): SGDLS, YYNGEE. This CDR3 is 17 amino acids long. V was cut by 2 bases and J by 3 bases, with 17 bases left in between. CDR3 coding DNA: TGTGCCAGCAGCGTTCGTTCGGCAGGGACCTACACCGGGGAGCTGTTTTTT. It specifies CASSVRSAGTYTGELFF. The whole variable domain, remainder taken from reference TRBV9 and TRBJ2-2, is DSGVTQTPKHLITATGQRVTLRCSPRSGDLSVYWYQQSLDQGLQFLIQYYNGEERAKGNILERFSAQQFPDLHSELNLSSLELGDSALYFCASSVRSAGTYTGELFFGEGSRLTVL.

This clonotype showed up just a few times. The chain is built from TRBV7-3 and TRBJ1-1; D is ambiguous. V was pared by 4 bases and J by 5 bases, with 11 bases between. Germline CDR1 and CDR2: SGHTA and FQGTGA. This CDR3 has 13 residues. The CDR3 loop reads CASSSAEKTEAFF. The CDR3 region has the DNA TGTGCCAGCAGCTCCGCAGAGAAAACTGAAGCTTTCTTT.

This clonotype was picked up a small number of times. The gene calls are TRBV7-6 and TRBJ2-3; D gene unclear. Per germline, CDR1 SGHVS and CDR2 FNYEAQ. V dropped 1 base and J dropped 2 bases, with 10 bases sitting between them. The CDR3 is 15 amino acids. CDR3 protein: CASSLEALNTDTQYF. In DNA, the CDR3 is TGTGCCAGCAGCTTAGAAGCTCTGAACACAGATACGCAGTATTTT.

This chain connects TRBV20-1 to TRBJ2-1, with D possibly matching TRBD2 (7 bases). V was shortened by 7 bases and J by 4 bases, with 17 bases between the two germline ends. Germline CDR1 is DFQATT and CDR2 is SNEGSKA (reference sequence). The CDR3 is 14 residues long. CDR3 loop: CSVGRGPLYNEQFF. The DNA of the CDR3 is TGCAGTGTAGGGCGGGGGCCCCTTTACAATGAGCAGTTCTTC.

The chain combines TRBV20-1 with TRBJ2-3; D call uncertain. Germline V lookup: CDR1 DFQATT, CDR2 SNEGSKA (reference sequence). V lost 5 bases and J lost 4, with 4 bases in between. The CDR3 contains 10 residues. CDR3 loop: CSAEADTQYF. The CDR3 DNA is TGCAGTGCTGAAGCAGATACGCAGTATTTT.

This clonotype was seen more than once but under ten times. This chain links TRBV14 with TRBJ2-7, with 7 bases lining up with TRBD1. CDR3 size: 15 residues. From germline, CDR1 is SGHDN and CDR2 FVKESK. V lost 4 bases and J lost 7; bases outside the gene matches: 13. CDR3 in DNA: TGTGCCAGCAGCCTTTCCGGGACAGAGGTGAAAGAGCAGTACTTC. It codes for CASSLSGTEVKEQYF.

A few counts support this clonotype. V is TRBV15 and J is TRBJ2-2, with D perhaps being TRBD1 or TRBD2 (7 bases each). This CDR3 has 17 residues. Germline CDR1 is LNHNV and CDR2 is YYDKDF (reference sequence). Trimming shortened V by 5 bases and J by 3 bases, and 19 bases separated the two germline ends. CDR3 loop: CATSPTGTKLDTGELFF. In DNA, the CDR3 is TGTGCCACCAGCCCGACAGGGACTAAGCTAGACACCGGGGAGCTGTTTTTT.

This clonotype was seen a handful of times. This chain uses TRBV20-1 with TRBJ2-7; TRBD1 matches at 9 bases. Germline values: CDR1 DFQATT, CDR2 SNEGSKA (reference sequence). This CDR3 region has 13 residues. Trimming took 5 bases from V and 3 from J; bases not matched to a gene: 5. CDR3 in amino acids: CSAVRTGDYEQYF. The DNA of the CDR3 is TGCAGTGCTGTCCGGACAGGGGACTACGAGCAGTACTTC.

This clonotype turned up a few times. The CDR3 DNA is TGTGCCAGCAGGGGACCGCAGCTGGCGCAGTATTTT. Amino acids: CASRGPQLAQYF. The rearrangement uses TRBV12-3 or TRBV12-4 and TRBJ2-3; either TRBD1 or TRBD2 may fit D (5 bases each). V was cut by 6 bases and J by 10 bases, with 14 bases left in between. The CDR3 consists of 12 residues.